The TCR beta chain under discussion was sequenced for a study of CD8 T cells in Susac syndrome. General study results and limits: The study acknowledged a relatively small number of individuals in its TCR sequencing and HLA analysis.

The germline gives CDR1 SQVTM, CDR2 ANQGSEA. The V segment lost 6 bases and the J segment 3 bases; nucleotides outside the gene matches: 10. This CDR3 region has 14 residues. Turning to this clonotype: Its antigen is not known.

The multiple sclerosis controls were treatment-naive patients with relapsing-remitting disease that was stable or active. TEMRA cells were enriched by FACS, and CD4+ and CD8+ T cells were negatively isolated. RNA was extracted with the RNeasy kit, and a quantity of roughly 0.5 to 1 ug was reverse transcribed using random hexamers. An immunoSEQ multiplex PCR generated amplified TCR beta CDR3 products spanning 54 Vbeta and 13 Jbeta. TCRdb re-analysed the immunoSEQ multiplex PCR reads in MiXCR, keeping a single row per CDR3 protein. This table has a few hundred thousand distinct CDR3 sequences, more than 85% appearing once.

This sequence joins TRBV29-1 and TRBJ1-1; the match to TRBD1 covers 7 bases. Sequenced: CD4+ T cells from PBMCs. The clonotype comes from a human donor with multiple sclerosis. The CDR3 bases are TGCAGCGTAATTAGGGGGCTGGATTACACTGAAGCTTTCTTT. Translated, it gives CSVIRGLDYTEAFF. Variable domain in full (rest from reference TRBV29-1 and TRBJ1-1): SAVISQKPSRDICQRGTSLTIQCQVDSQVTMMFWYRQQPGQSLTLIATANQGSEATYESGFVIDKFPISRPNLTFSTLTVSNMSPEDSSIYLCSVIRGLDYTEAFFGQGTRLTVV.